Listed here are 7 T cell receptor beta chains from one sample, sequenced in a study of blood T cells in healthy people across ages. Together with a sample-barcoded 5' primer, a J-beta primer mix was included in a second PCR lasting about 6 to 11 cycles. TCRdb itself ran the 5' RACE reads through MiXCR, one entry per CDR3 protein. The sample lists 540,000 or so distinct CDR3 sequences; more than 20% were seen once. The sample was also reused in another study, on T cells of mothers and their children.

The source material was blood. The receptor set was obtained from a boy between 10 and 17 years old in good health.

This clonotype appeared a few times. CDR3 sequence (DNA): TGTGCCAGCAGCTCGGGACGGCTAAACACTGAAGCTTTCTTT. Encoded protein: CASSSGRLNTEAFF. The chain is built from TRBV7-2 and TRBJ1-1, with D possibly being TRBD1 (5 bases). In germline, CDR1 is SGHTA, CDR2 FQGNSA. Between the trimmed V and J ends, which lost 4 bases and 2 bases, there was a span of 11 bases. This CDR3 has 14 amino acids.

The rearrangement uses TRBV3-1 and TRBJ2-7, with a possible D match to TRBD2 (6 bases). The germline V gene has CDR1 LGHDT and CDR2 YNNKEL (reference sequence). The V end lost 4 bases, the J end lost 2 bases, and 18 bases lay between the germline ends. The CDR3 has 16 amino acids. CDR3 sequence reads: CASSRGGKIFPYEQYF. DNA of the CDR3: TGTGCCAGCAGCCGTGGGGGGAAAATTTTTCCCTACGAGCAGTACTTC.

This clonotype was picked up a small number of times. This chain uses TRBV27 with TRBJ1-1; D is uncertain. Germline V CDR1 and CDR2: MNHEY, SMNVEV (reference sequence). The V end was cut by 10 bases, the J end by 1 base, with 7 bases between. The CDR3 spans 11 residues. CDR3 amino acids: CATSENTEAFF. CDR3 bases: TGTGCCACCTCCGAGAACACTGAAGCTTTCTTT.

As regards this clonotype: This may stem from a read error, because a much larger clone lies one nucleotide away. This chain connects TRBV6-2 or TRBV6-3 to TRBJ1-1, with unresolved D. CDR3 length: 12 amino acids. Germline V CDR1 and CDR2: MNHEY, SVGEGT. V lost 2 bases and J 3 bases, leaving 4 bases between the germline ends. The CDR3: CASSYPYTEAFF. DNA for the CDR3: TGTGCCAGCAGTTACCCATACACTGAAGCTTTCTTT.

This rearrangement joins TRBV7-8 to TRBJ2-5; D call uncertain. This CDR3 comprises 14 residues. Deletions cut 3 bases from V and 0 bases from J, with 8 bases between. CDR1 and CDR2 from the germline V gene are SGHVS and FQNEAQ. The chain's CDR3 is CASSFFRYQETQYF. The CDR3 DNA sequence: TGTGCCAGCAGCTTCTTCAGGTACCAAGAGACCCAGTACTTC.

The chain carries TRBV6-2 or TRBV6-3 and TRBJ2-1, with D unresolved. The J call may be incorrect, as the DNA end agrees better with TRBJ2-7. The length of the CDR3 is 12 residues. The germline V gene encodes CDR1 MNHEY and CDR2 SVGEGT. CDR3 sequence: CASKDEPYEQYF. CDR3 sequence (DNA): TGTGCCAGCAAGGACGAGCCCTACGAGCAGTACTTC.

This chain connects TRBV10-3 to TRBJ2-5; 10 nucleotides match TRBD2. The J call could be wrong; TRBJ2-1 is a better fit for the DNA end. The CDR3 length is 15 residues. The germline CDR1 and CDR2 sequences are ENHRY and SYGVKD. The CDR3 loop reads CAISGGFGTSDEQFF. CDR3 bases: TGTGCCATCAGTGGGGGTTTTGGGACTAGCGATGAGCAGTTCTTC.